This T cell receptor beta chain was observed in a study of chemoradiotherapy in HPV16-positive cancers. The study's findings and limits: Functional assays defining HPV-specific T cells used only a couple of HPV16-positive patients. Non-HPV-specific T cells did not expand in tumors during treatment, whereas candidate HPV-specific clones and E7-related motifs did. In HPV16-positive patients, HPV-responsive T-cell expansion tracked better recurrence-free survival.

Turning to this clone: The antigen remains unidentified.

The CDR3 totals 15 residues. Between the trimmed V and J ends, which lost 0 bases and 3 bases, there was a span of 12 bases. Germline loops: CDR1 LNHNV, CDR2 YYDKDF (reference sequence). The protocol was immunoSEQ multiplex PCR, while the TCRdb copy is restricted to in-frame clones and leaves out a portion. The sample holds 20,000 to 30,000 clones; roughly 94% are singletons and the top ten take 2.7%. Repeated repertoire sampling spanned the course of chemoradiotherapy. The chain links TRBV15 to TRBJ2-7; D is perhaps TRBD1 (7 bases). This TCR was recovered from a human donor with HPV-associated anogenital cancer. This material was acquired from a patient who underwent chemoradiotherapy. The CDR3 region is CATSRDRRGHYEQYF. In DNA form, the CDR3 reads TGTGCCACCAGCAGAGATCGGAGGGGGCACTACGAGCAGTACTTC. The full variable domain, its missing parts supplied by reference TRBV15 and TRBJ2-7, is DAMVIQNPRYQVTQFGKPVTLSCSQTLNHNVMYWYQQKSSQAPKLLFHYYDKDFNNEADTPDNFQSRRPNTSFCFLDIRSPGLGDTAMYLCATSRDRRGHYEQYFGPGTRLTVT.